The clone carrying this T cell receptor (beta chain) came up once. The V and J ends lost 0 bases and 0 bases respectively, with 7 bases between them. CDR3 length equals 15 residues. Per germline, CDR1 SGDLS and CDR2 YYNGEE. In the original analysis: Reference gene primer amplification gave estimated nucleated cell counts. Here immunoSEQ multiplex PCR was the method, and the copy in TCRdb shows in-frame clones only, minus some. That table is the source of V, J and clone size, and D and trimming were worked out from the DNA. The table includes 200,000 to 250,000 clones, roughly 85% detected once. The sample is drawn from a study of blood T cell repertoires in COVID-19. Study context: Sites in the United States, Italy and Spain provided acute and convalescent COVID-19 samples. T cells, B-cell-depleted T cells, or PBMCs provided the cDNA or gDNA that served as material.

Sequencing was carried out using peripheral blood. The chain has TRBV9 and TRBJ1-3; the D is unclear. This TCR was recovered from a woman in her 70s with active or convalescent COVID-19. The CDR3 bases are TGTGCCAGCAGCGTAGGTCTCAGCTCTGGAAACACCATATATTTT. Its protein product is CASSVGLSSGNTIYF.